This entry concerns a single T cell receptor beta chain. In terms of age and location, participants ranged from roughly 18 to 95 years and lived in around 22 US areas. Germline V gene data show CDR1 as SGDLS and CDR2 as YYNGEE. The CDR3 has 12 residues. V gave up 2 bases and J gave up 8 bases, with 8 bases separating them. The sample comes from a study of blood T cell repertoires in COVID-19. Study information: PBMCs, B-cell-depleted T cells, or T cells were the source of the cDNA or gDNA that made up the material.

Authors' analysis steps: Amplification from reference gene primers served as the basis for estimated nucleated cell counts. The protocol was immunoSEQ multiplex PCR, while the TCRdb copy is restricted to in-frame clones and leaves out a portion. D and trimming come from the DNA, and the V and J calls and clone size come from that table. This table holds 250,000 to 300,000 clones, approximately 91% found once. Sequencing was performed on PBMCs or T cells enriched from blood (not recorded which). The TCR comes from a woman between 40 and 55 years old with acute COVID-19. The chain has TRBV9 and TRBJ2-1; D not resolved. The CDR3 sequence: CASSVSVHEQFF. CDR3 sequence (DNA): TGTGCCAGCAGCGTCTCGGTTCATGAGCAGTTCTTC.